Presented here are 21 T cell receptor beta chains from one specimen sequenced in a study of CD8 T cells in ankylosing spondylitis. MiXCR, applied by TCRdb to the 5' RACE reads, yields one record per CDR3 protein. The table records around 390,000 distinct CDR3 sequences, about 22% of them present only once. Their antigens are not known. Regarding the study as a whole: Made up of about eight highly homologous variants, a TCR beta motif appeared characteristic of ankylosing spondylitis blood.

Sequencing was carried out using blood, either unsorted or a sorted T cell fraction (not recorded which). All receptors come from a male donor with ankylosing spondylitis.

This chain connects TRBV12-3 or TRBV12-4 to TRBJ2-7; D is ambiguous. This CDR3 has 12 amino acids. V was pared by 6 bases and J by 3 bases, with 9 bases between. This chain's CDR3 is CASRPDGYEQYF. The DNA for the CDR3 is TGTGCCAGCAGACCCGACGGCTACGAGCAGTACTTC.

The rearrangement uses TRBV5-1 and TRBJ2-5; 7 bases are shared with TRBD2. Trimming cost V 0 bases and J 7 bases; bases outside gene matches: 12. In germline, CDR1 is SGHRS, CDR2 YFSETQ. This CDR3 has 16 amino acids. Written as DNA, the CDR3 is TGCGCCAGCAGCTTGGGGGGGGGACCCCAAGCGTCGACCCAGTACTTC. It is translated as CASSLGGGPQASTQYF. Drawing the rest from reference TRBV5-1 and TRBJ2-5, the complete variable domain is KAGVTQTPRYLIKTRGQQVTLSCSPISGHRSVSWYQQTPGQGLQFLFEYFSETQRNKGNFPGRFSGRQFSNSRSEMNVSTLELGDSALYLCASSLGGGPQASTQYFGPGTRLLVL.

This clonotype has a handful of counts. The chain uses TRBV11-2 and TRBJ2-3; D is possibly TRBD2 (6 bases). Germline V lookup: CDR1 SGHAT, CDR2 FQNNGV. V dropped 5 bases and J dropped 0 bases, with 21 bases sitting between them. The CDR3 loop spans 18 amino acids. For the CDR3, the DNA is TGTGCCAGCAGCCGGTGGGGGGAGAAGAGTGCTAGCACAGATACGCAGTATTTT. It translates to CASSRWGEKSASTDTQYF.

This clonotype has only a few counts. This rearrangement joins TRBV19 to TRBJ2-1, with D possibly called TRBD1 or TRBD2 (5 bases each). With 5 bases removed from V and 6 bases from J, the gap between germline ends came to 11 bases. The CDR3 is 13 residues long. CDR1 and CDR2 (germline): LNHDA, SQIVND (reference sequence). The DNA of the CDR3 is TGTGCCAGTAGTCCTGGGGACGCCAATGAGCAGTTCTTC. It is translated as CASSPGDANEQFF.

V usage is TRBV10-3 and J usage is TRBJ2-1; D possibly corresponds to TRBD1 (6 bases). Germline CDR1 ENHRY, CDR2 SYGVKD. Deletions cut 10 bases from V and 2 bases from J, with 12 bases between. The CDR3 has 13 amino acids. In DNA, the CDR3 is TGTGCCACCACAGGGACACCCTACAATGAGCAGTTCTTC. Translation: CATTGTPYNEQFF.

This clonotype has a handful of counts. The V and J genes are TRBV4-2 and TRBJ2-1; 11 bases align to TRBD2. CDR1 and CDR2 from the germline V gene are LGHNA and YNFKEQ. The ends lost 1 base at V and 6 bases at J; junction bases unmatched: 8. The CDR3 has 17 residues. The CDR3 sequence: CASSQVLLAGVRNEQFF. Here the CDR3 DNA reads TGTGCCAGCAGCCAAGTTCTACTAGCGGGAGTCCGCAATGAGCAGTTCTTC.

The V gene is TRBV7-2, the J gene TRBJ2-2; no clear D. The V end lost 3 bases, the J end lost 0 bases, and 5 bases lay between the germline ends. The CDR3 is 14 amino acids. Germline V lookup: CDR1 SGHTA, CDR2 FQGNSA. The CDR3 DNA follows: TGTGCCAGCAGCTTGGACCCGAACACCGGGGAGCTGTTTTTT. It is translated as CASSLDPNTGELFF.

DNA for the CDR3: TGTGCCAGCTCACCCCAGTCAGCTAGCGGGAACTACGAGCAGTACTTC. It specifies CASSPQSASGNYEQYF. The chain has TRBV18 and TRBJ2-7; 9 bases fit TRBD2. The germline V gene has CDR1 KGHSH and CDR2 LQKENI. The CDR3 runs to 16 residues. Unmatched junction bases numbered 9, after V lost 3 bases and J lost 3 bases.

This clonotype was observed many times. The rearrangement links TRBV29-1 to TRBJ2-1, with 9 bases that match TRBD1. There are 15 residues in the CDR3. Per the germline V gene, CDR1 is SQVTM and CDR2 is ANQGSEA. The V segment lost 2 bases and the J segment 5 bases; nucleotides outside the gene matches: 7. This CDR3 is CSVEIGQGSDNEQFF. CDR3 nucleotides: TGCAGCGTTGAAATCGGACAGGGGTCGGACAATGAGCAGTTCTTC.

This chain connects TRBV28 to TRBJ1-4, with a weak D call TRBD1 (5 bases). V lost 5 bases and J lost 4, with 11 bases in between. This CDR3 comprises 14 residues. Germline V gene lookup returns CDR1 MDHEN and CDR2 SYDVKM. The CDR3 DNA sequence: TGTGCCAGCAGTCTGGGACGGAGTAATGAAAAACTGTTTTTT. Its translation: CASSLGRSNEKLFF.

The rearrangement joins TRBV3-1 to TRBJ2-6; possibly TRBD1 for D (6 bases). CDR1 and CDR2 (germline): LGHDT, YNNKEL (reference sequence). The germline V and J ends were trimmed by 6 bases and 0 bases, with 12 bases remaining between them. CDR3 length: 16 residues. The CDR3 region is CASSRGQNSGANVLTF. CDR3 nucleotide sequence: TGTGCCAGCAGTCGGGGACAAAACTCTGGGGCCAACGTCCTGACTTTC.

This clonotype was observed a handful of times. The chain couples TRBV3-1 to TRBJ2-3, with 8 nucleotides matching TRBD1. From germline, CDR1 is LGHDT and CDR2 YNNKEL (reference sequence). V lost 4 bases, J lost 2 bases, and 5 bases stayed unmatched. This CDR3 spans 15 amino acids. CDR3 coding DNA: TGTGCCAGCAGCCCAACAGGGGGATACACAGATACGCAGTATTTT. Translating it yields CASSPTGGYTDTQYF.

The genes are TRBV7-9 and TRBJ2-2; 9 bases are a match to TRBD2. Germline lookup yields CDR1 SEHNR and CDR2 FQNEAQ (reference sequence). CDR3 size: 14 residues. V lost 2 bases and J lost 6; bases outside the gene matches: 1. The DNA for the CDR3 is TGTGCCAGCAGCTTACTAGCGGGGTCCGGGGAGCTGTTTTTT. This gives the protein CASSLLAGSGELFF.

This chain joins TRBV10-2 and TRBJ2-7; D not certain. The CDR3 contains 17 residues. Germline V gene sequence: CDR1 WSHSY, CDR2 SAAADI. With 2 bases removed from V and 2 bases from J, the gap between germline ends came to 19 bases. CDR3 region: CASSEGVVDGSPYEQYF. Here the CDR3 DNA reads TGCGCCAGCAGTGAGGGGGTGGTGGACGGATCCCCCTACGAGCAGTACTTC.

This clonotype was recorded a few times. The rearrangement links TRBV4-2 to TRBJ1-5, with 7 positions matching TRBD1. With 2 bases clipped from V and 4 bases from J, the junction kept 5 bases outside the gene matches. The CDR3 totals 15 residues. Germline V gene sequence: CDR1 LGHNA, CDR2 YNFKEQ. The CDR3 here is CASSQTGAWNQPQHF. CDR3 DNA sequence: TGTGCCAGCAGCCAAACAGGGGCCTGGAATCAGCCCCAGCATTTT.

This clonotype was picked up a small number of times. A junction end diverges from the germline sequence, so it may reflect a read error. The rearrangement uses TRBV7-2 and TRBJ1-6; tentative D call: TRBD1 (5 bases). This CDR3 comprises 10 residues. CDR1 and CDR2 (germline): SGHTA, FQGNSA. The CDR3 DNA is TGTGCCAGCAGCCGCGGTGTACGACAGTTT. Its protein product is CASSRGVRQF.

There are a few counts of this clonotype. V usage is TRBV20-1 and J usage is TRBJ1-5; tentative D call: TRBD1 (5 bases). The V gene's germline CDR1 is DFQATT and CDR2 SNEGSKA (reference sequence). CDR3 size: 13 residues. Deletions cut 3 bases from V and 4 bases from J, with 10 bases between. CDR3 bases: TGCAGTGCTAGGACCGGGGCAAATCAGCCCCAGCATTTT. Its protein is CSARTGANQPQHF.

This chain uses TRBV28 with TRBJ2-7, with 10 bases that match TRBD2. CDR3 length equals 16 residues. CDR1 is MDHEN, CDR2 SYDVKM, per germline. Losses at the gene ends were 6 bases for V and 2 bases for J; bases not matched to a gene: 10. DNA of the CDR3: TGTGCCAGCAGGCTGCCGACTAGCGGGTTTCCCTACGAGCAGTACTTC. Translated, it gives CASRLPTSGFPYEQYF. Variable domain in full (rest from reference TRBV28 and TRBJ2-7): DVKVTQSSRYLVKRTGEKVFLECVQDMDHENMFWYRQDPGLGLRLIYFSYDVKMKEKGDIPEGYSVSREKKERFSLILESASTNQTSMYLCASRLPTSGFPYEQYFGPGTRLTVT.

This clonotype was recorded a few times. CDR3 sequence (DNA): TGCGCCAGCAGACCTGGGACAGTTGAGCAAGAGACCCAGTACTTC. This gives the protein CASRPGTVEQETQYF. The rearrangement joins TRBV5-1 to TRBJ2-5, with 7 bases aligning to TRBD1. J was trimmed by 2 bases and V by 5 bases; bases with no gene match: 9. This CDR3 is built from 15 residues. CDR1 and CDR2 (germline): SGHRS, YFSETQ.

This clonotype was counted only a few times. The J gene is TRBJ2-5, the V gene TRBV4-3, with D maybe TRBD2 (6 bases). The V gene lost 0 bases and the J gene lost 4 bases, with 15 bases spanning the gap. The length of the CDR3 is 16 residues. The V gene's germline CDR1 is LGHNA and CDR2 YSLEER. The CDR3 DNA reads as TGCGCCAGCAGCCAAGATTGGTGGCGGGGATCAGAGACCCAGTACTTC. Its translation is CASSQDWWRGSETQYF.

V and J are TRBV20-1 and TRBJ2-5; D is perhaps TRBD2 (5 bases). This CDR3 region has 11 residues. V was trimmed by 1 base and J by 7 bases, leaving 7 bases between them. Per germline, CDR1 DFQATT and CDR2 SNEGSKA (reference sequence). The CDR3 coding sequence is TGCAGTGCTAGAGGGGCGGGGACCCAGTACTTC. It encodes CSARGAGTQYF.